The 11 T cell receptor beta chains listed next were all sequenced from one sample in a study of blood T cell repertoires in COVID-19. Libraries were prepared by immunoSEQ multiplex PCR; TCRdb keeps only in-frame clonotypes and omits some of them. The profile shows about 200,000 clones, roughly 91% of them singletons. Material: peripheral blood. These receptors were taken from a middle-aged man with active or convalescent COVID-19.

V and J are TRBV28 and TRBJ1-2; D is unresolved. Germline CDR1 MDHEN, CDR2 SYDVKM. V was shortened by 2 bases and J by 0 bases, with 10 bases between the two germline ends. The CDR3 length is 15 residues. The CDR3 loop is CASSLDLGANYGYTF. The CDR3 nucleotides are TGTGCCAGCAGTTTAGATCTCGGGGCTAACTATGGCTACACCTTC.

This chain uses TRBV5-4 with TRBJ2-1, with 8 bases that match TRBD2. The CDR3 is made up of 16 amino acids. The trim removed 4 bases at V and 0 bases at J, leaving 6 bases unmatched. Germline V gene sequence: CDR1 SGHNT, CDR2 YYREEE (reference sequence). The CDR3, as DNA: TGTGCCAGCAGCCCTAGCGGGTCTCTCTCCTACAATGAGCAGTTCTTC. It is translated as CASSPSGSLSYNEQFF.

The V and J genes are TRBV28 and TRBJ1-4; 7 nucleotides match TRBD1. Trimming took 3 bases from V and 8 from J; bases not matched to a gene: 12. Germline loops: CDR1 MDHEN, CDR2 SYDVKM. The CDR3 runs to 16 residues. The CDR3 region has the DNA TGTGCCAGCAGTTTGGGGGGTGGAGGGGGCTTGGAAAAACTGTTTTTT. It specifies CASSLGGGGGLEKLFF.

This chain joins TRBV14 and TRBJ2-2; 8 nucleotides line up with TRBD1. Losses at the gene ends were 1 base for V and 4 bases for J; bases not matched to a gene: 8. Germline assignment: CDR1 SGHDN and CDR2 FVKESK. This CDR3 spans 17 amino acids. The CDR3 is CASSQARQGAVTGELFF. The CDR3, as DNA: TGTGCCAGCAGCCAAGCTCGCCAGGGGGCAGTCACCGGGGAGCTGTTTTTT.

The V call is TRBV9, the J call TRBJ1-5, with D hard to call. The germline V gene has CDR1 SGDLS and CDR2 YYNGEE. The CDR3 length is 17 residues. The V and J ends lost 0 bases and 2 bases respectively, with 15 bases between them. The CDR3: CASSVAIRGMGNQPQHF. In DNA form, the CDR3 reads TGTGCCAGCAGCGTAGCGATCCGGGGAATGGGCAATCAGCCCCAGCATTTT. The full variable domain, completed using reference TRBV9 and TRBJ1-5, is DSGVTQTPKHLITATGQRVTLRCSPRSGDLSVYWYQQSLDQGLQFLIQYYNGEERAKGNILERFSAQQFPDLHSELNLSSLELGDSALYFCASSVAIRGMGNQPQHFGDGTRLSIL.

The V and J genes are TRBV19 and TRBJ2-2, with D possibly being TRBD2 (6 bases). V was cut by 4 bases and J by 6 bases, with 6 bases left in between. This CDR3 is 12 amino acids long. The V gene's germline CDR1 is LNHDA and CDR2 SQIVND (reference sequence). CDR3: CASSTGAGELFF. CDR3 DNA: TGTGCCAGTAGTACGGGGGCCGGGGAGCTGTTTTTT.

The V and J genes are TRBV28 and TRBJ1-6; D unclear. The CDR3 length is 13 residues. Germline V gives CDR1 MDHEN, CDR2 SYDVKM. The germline V and J ends were trimmed by 6 bases and 13 bases, with 16 bases remaining between them. For the CDR3, the DNA is TGTGCCAGCAGCTTTCACCCGGACTTCCCCCTCCACTTT. It is translated as CASSFHPDFPLHF.

The rearrangement joins TRBV4-1 to TRBJ2-1, with D tentatively TRBD1 (5 bases). V was pared by 5 bases and J by 6 bases, with 17 bases between. Germline CDR1 and CDR2: MGHRA and YSYEKL. CDR3 length equals 15 residues. The CDR3 loop is CASSVAGHPSNEQFF. CDR3 coding DNA: TGCGCCAGCAGCGTAGCTGGACACCCATCCAATGAGCAGTTCTTC.

Only one count was recorded for this clone. The chain recombines TRBV3-1 (or the pseudogene TRBV3-2) with TRBJ1-1; D might be TRBD1 (6 bases). V lost 0 bases to trimming and J lost 3 bases, with 11 bases between them. The CDR3 is 15 amino acids. CDR1 and CDR2 from the germline V gene are LGHDT and YNNKEL (reference sequence). The CDR3 sequence is CASSQEFHRDTEAFF. CDR3 sequence (DNA): TGTGCCAGCAGCCAAGAATTTCACAGGGACACTGAAGCTTTCTTT.

The chain has TRBV19 and TRBJ1-1, with 8 bases that match TRBD1. V trimming: 9 bases; J trimming: 1 base; junction bases outside the gene matches: 28. The germline gives CDR1 LNHDA, CDR2 SQIVND (reference sequence). The CDR3 consists of 21 residues. In nucleotides, the CDR3 is TGTGCCAGCCAGATATTGACACCCACGAGACCGGGACAGGCTTCGAACACTGAAGCTTTCTTT. This encodes CASQILTPTRPGQASNTEAFF.

The J gene is TRBJ2-7, the V gene TRBV4-1; a weak D match, TRBD1 (6 bases). Trimming stripped 0 bases from V and 6 bases from J, with 15 bases between. Germline V lookup: CDR1 MGHRA, CDR2 YSYEKL. This CDR3 has 15 residues. The CDR3 DNA follows: TGCGCCAGCAGCCAAGAGGGGACAAGGTCCGCCGAGCAGTACTTC. The encoded protein is CASSQEGTRSAEQYF.